This paragraph covers one T cell receptor (beta chain) sequence. The antigen remains undetermined. CDR1 is MNHEY and CDR2 is SVGAGI in the germline V gene. There are 13 residues in the CDR3. The J segment lost 7 bases and the V segment lost 5 bases, leaving 5 bases of the junction unmatched. Clones were sequenced by immunoSEQ multiplex PCR, and TCRdb holds only the in-frame ones, with some missing. The repertoire consists of around 980,000 clones, with 70% to 80% occurring once and the leading ten covering 0.5% to 0.65%. This sample was included in a study of shared clonotypes between healthy human individuals. The study's findings and limits: Among several donors, about 5% of naive CD4 clonotypes were found in common. For sorted subsets, rarefaction showed incomplete sequencing despite large depth. Blood was the only sampled material, and tissue repertoires likely differ.

Sequenced: memory CD4+ T cells from PBMCs. Subset reported: CD45RA-negative fraction. The sequence derives from a man aged 18 to 29 in good health. Some clones in this sample may be carry-over from other donors' samples. The rearrangement uses TRBV6-5 and TRBJ1-2; 9 nucleotides align to TRBD1. This chain's CDR3 is CASSARTGAGYTF. CDR3 bases: TGTGCCAGCAGTGCCCGGACAGGGGCTGGCTACACCTTC.